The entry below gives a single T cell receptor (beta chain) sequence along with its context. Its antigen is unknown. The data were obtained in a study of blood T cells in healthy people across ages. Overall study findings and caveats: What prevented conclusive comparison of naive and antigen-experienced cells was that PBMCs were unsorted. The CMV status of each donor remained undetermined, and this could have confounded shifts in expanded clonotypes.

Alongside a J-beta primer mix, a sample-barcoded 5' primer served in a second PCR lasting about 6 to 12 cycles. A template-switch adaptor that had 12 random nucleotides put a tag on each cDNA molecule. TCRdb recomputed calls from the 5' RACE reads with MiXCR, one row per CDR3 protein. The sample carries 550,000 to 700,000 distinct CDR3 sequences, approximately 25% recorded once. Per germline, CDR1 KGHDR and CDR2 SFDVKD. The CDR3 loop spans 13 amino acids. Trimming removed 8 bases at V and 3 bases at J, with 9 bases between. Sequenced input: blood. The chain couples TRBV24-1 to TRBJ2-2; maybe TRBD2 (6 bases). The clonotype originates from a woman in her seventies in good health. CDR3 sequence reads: CATMAGYTGELFF. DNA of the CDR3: TGTGCCACCATGGCGGGGTACACCGGGGAGCTGTTTTTT.